These 28 T cell receptor beta chains were sequenced from one sample in a study of blood T cell repertoires in COVID-19. Profiling relied on immunoSEQ multiplex PCR, and the TCRdb table lists in-frame clones only, not all of them. The data hold approximately 270,000 clones, with around 81% observed a single time. The sample was peripheral blood. These receptors were collected from a person aged 65 to 85 with COVID-19, enrolled during active disease.

The chain carries TRBV19 and TRBJ2-7, with D perhaps TRBD1 (5 bases). This CDR3 comprises 14 residues. V lost 0 bases to trimming and J lost 6 bases, with 12 bases between them. Germline V gene data show CDR1 as LNHDA and CDR2 as SQIVND (reference sequence). In DNA, the CDR3 is TGTGCCAGTAGTATAGACGCCGCAGGGTCCGAGCAGTACTTC. It yields the protein CASSIDAAGSEQYF.

The rearrangement uses TRBV9 and TRBJ1-2; the D gene is possibly TRBD1 (6 bases). Germline V gene data show CDR1 as SGDLS and CDR2 as YYNGEE. The CDR3 covers 17 residues. V gave up 3 bases and J gave up 4 bases, with 22 bases separating them. The CDR3: CASSAPTFLGASYGYTF. The DNA of the CDR3 is TGTGCCAGCAGCGCCCCGACTTTTCTGGGGGCGAGCTATGGCTACACCTTC.

This chain joins TRBV5-5 and TRBJ1-3; 7 positions match TRBD1. V shed 4 bases and J 2 bases; nucleotides not matched to a gene: 6. The CDR3 runs to 15 residues. Germline CDR1 and CDR2: SGHKS and YYEKEE (reference sequence). CDR3 residues: CASSAIDRAGNTIYF. The CDR3 DNA reads TGTGCCAGCAGCGCCATTGACAGGGCTGGAAACACCATATATTTT.

This clone was recorded many times. The chain joins TRBV9 to TRBJ1-2; D remains ambiguous. This CDR3 spans 13 amino acids. The V gene's germline CDR1 is SGDLS and CDR2 YYNGEE. V was pared by 0 bases and J by 9 bases, with 12 bases between. This chain's CDR3 is CASSVVGPGRYTF. Here the CDR3 DNA reads TGTGCCAGCAGCGTAGTGGGCCCAGGCCGCTACACCTTC.

The chain links TRBV5-1 to TRBJ1-6; 7 bases align to TRBD1. The germline V gene encodes CDR1 SGHRS and CDR2 YFSETQ. Germline trimming cut 0 bases from V and 7 bases from J; bases unmatched to any gene: 1. This CDR3 comprises 14 residues. CDR3 loop: CASSLEGANSPLHF. The CDR3 coding sequence is TGCGCCAGCAGCTTGGAGGGGGCGAATTCACCCCTCCACTTT.

The rearrangement joins TRBV28 to TRBJ1-2; D possibly corresponds to TRBD1 (5 bases). CDR1 and CDR2 from the germline V gene are MDHEN and SYDVKM. This CDR3 contains 15 residues. Trimming removed 1 base at V and 4 bases at J, with 13 bases between. DNA for the CDR3: TGTGCCAGCAGTTTATTCGGGGGGGTATTCTATGGCTACACCTTC. It codes for CASSLFGGVFYGYTF.

The gene calls are TRBV7-9 and TRBJ1-1; 9 nucleotides line up with TRBD1. Germline CDR1 reads SEHNR; CDR2 reads FQNEAQ (reference sequence). The trim removed 4 bases at V and 1 base at J, leaving 7 bases unmatched. The CDR3 length is 16 residues. The CDR3 coding sequence is TGTGCCAGCAGCTATAGACAGGGGGTAACGAACACTGAAGCTTTCTTT. This codes for CASSYRQGVTNTEAFF. The full variable domain, its missing parts supplied by reference TRBV7-9 and TRBJ1-1, is DTGVSQNPRHKITKRGQNVTFRCDPISEHNRLYWYRQTLGQGPEFLTYFQNEAQLEKSRLLSDRFSAERPKGSFSTLEIQRTEQGDSAMYLCASSYRQGVTNTEAFFGQGTRLTVV.

The CDR3 nucleotides are TGCGCCAGCAGCCAAGATCGGAGTGAAAATCAGCCCCAGCATTTT. Its translation is CASSQDRSENQPQHF. V usage is TRBV4-3 and J usage is TRBJ1-5, with D uncertain. Trimming removed 0 bases at V and 4 bases at J, with 10 bases between. CDR1 is LGHNA, CDR2 YSLEER, per germline. This CDR3 has 15 amino acids.

The V call is TRBV15, the J call TRBJ1-3, with 8 bases matching TRBD1. Per germline, CDR1 LNHNV and CDR2 YYDKDF (reference sequence). The V and J ends lost 2 bases and 0 bases, in that order; junction bases with no gene match: 3. CDR3 length: 16 residues. The CDR3 DNA sequence: TGTGCCACCAGCAGAAGTACAGGGGGCTCTGGAAACACCATATATTTT. It yields the protein CATSRSTGGSGNTIYF. Combining the CDR3 with reference TRBV15 and TRBJ1-3 gives the whole variable domain DAMVIQNPRYQVTQFGKPVTLSCSQTLNHNVMYWYQQKSSQAPKLLFHYYDKDFNNEADTPDNFQSRRPNTSFCFLDIRSPGLGDTAMYLCATSRSTGGSGNTIYFGEGSWLTVV.

The V gene is TRBV19, the J gene TRBJ2-1, with 9 bases fitting TRBD1. The CDR3 contains 15 residues. Germline V gene lookup returns CDR1 LNHDA and CDR2 SQIVND (reference sequence). With V trimmed by 5 bases and J by 3 bases, 5 bases remained unmatched. This chain's CDR3 is CASSRPGQGYNEQFF. The CDR3 coding sequence is TGTGCCAGTAGTCGTCCGGGACAGGGCTACAATGAGCAGTTCTTC.

The chain uses TRBV24-1 and TRBJ1-2; possibly TRBD1 for D (5 bases). The CDR3 is 13 amino acids. CDR1 is KGHDR and CDR2 is SFDVKD in the germline V gene. The V end lost 4 bases, the J end lost 8 bases, and 13 bases lay between the germline ends. CDR3 residues: CATSEPGFGGYTF. CDR3 nucleotides: TGTGCCACCAGTGAGCCAGGGTTTGGCGGCTACACCTTC.

This chain uses TRBV7-6 with TRBJ2-7, with 11 bases lining up with TRBD2. The CDR3 loop spans 13 amino acids. J was trimmed by 5 bases and V by 6 bases; bases with no gene match: 3. Germline values: CDR1 SGHVS, CDR2 FNYEAQ. The CDR3 sequence is CASSLAGGNEQYF. DNA of the CDR3: TGTGCCAGCAGTCTAGCGGGAGGCAACGAGCAGTACTTC.

The rearrangement uses TRBV3-1 (or the pseudogene TRBV3-2) and TRBJ1-3; perhaps TRBD1 as D (5 bases). V lost 0 bases, J lost 0 bases, and 18 bases lay in between. This CDR3 has 19 amino acids. The germline gives CDR1 LGHDT, CDR2 YNNKEL (reference sequence). In DNA form, the CDR3 reads TGTGCCAGCAGCCAAGAAAGCCGGAGGTGGGGGGACTCTGGAAACACCATATATTTT. The encoded protein is CASSQESRRWGDSGNTIYF.

The genes are TRBV9 and TRBJ2-7, with TRBD1 matching 9 bases. The trim removed 0 bases at V and 3 bases at J, leaving 4 bases unmatched. Germline V gene sequence: CDR1 SGDLS, CDR2 YYNGEE. CDR3 length equals 15 residues. CDR3 DNA: TGTGCCAGCAGCGTAGGAACAGGGGGCCTCTACGAGCAGTACTTC. As protein: CASSVGTGGLYEQYF.

V usage is TRBV9 and J usage is TRBJ1-1; maybe TRBD1 (6 bases). This CDR3 spans 15 amino acids. Trimming took 0 bases from V and 1 from J, leaving 10 bases between them. The germline V gene has CDR1 SGDLS and CDR2 YYNGEE. CDR3 amino acids: CASSVGARGNTEAFF. In DNA form, the CDR3 reads TGTGCCAGCAGCGTAGGGGCCAGGGGGAACACTGAAGCTTTCTTT. Filled out from reference TRBV9 and TRBJ1-1, the complete variable domain reads DSGVTQTPKHLITATGQRVTLRCSPRSGDLSVYWYQQSLDQGLQFLIQYYNGEERAKGNILERFSAQQFPDLHSELNLSSLELGDSALYFCASSVGARGNTEAFFGQGTRLTVV.

The chain combines TRBV5-1 with TRBJ1-1, with 7 nucleotides matching TRBD1. Germline-derived CDR1 and CDR2 are SGHRS and YFSETQ. V trimming: 5 bases; J trimming: 1 base; junction bases outside the gene matches: 5. The CDR3 runs to 14 residues. The CDR3 protein is CASSPGTENTEAFF. CDR3 sequence (DNA): TGCGCCAGCAGTCCCGGGACAGAGAACACTGAAGCTTTCTTT.

This clone has just a few counts. The genes are TRBV6-5 and TRBJ1-2, with 8 bases that match TRBD1. Germline CDR1 and CDR2: MNHEY and SVGAGI. V shed 0 bases, J shed 4 bases, and the junction held 4 bases outside the gene matches. There are 15 residues in the CDR3. CDR3 amino acids: CASSYSETGGYGYTF. The CDR3 region has the DNA TGTGCCAGCAGTTACTCAGAAACAGGGGGCTATGGCTACACCTTC.

The chain links TRBV28 to TRBJ2-2; maybe TRBD1 (5 bases). CDR1 is MDHEN, CDR2 SYDVKM, per germline. The V gene lost 9 bases and the J gene lost 7 bases, with 9 bases spanning the gap. The CDR3 runs 11 residues. This chain's CDR3 is CAREQDGELFF. The DNA of the CDR3 is TGTGCCAGGGAACAGGACGGGGAGCTGTTTTTT. The full variable domain, its missing parts supplied by reference TRBV28 and TRBJ2-2, is DVKVTQSSRYLVKRTGEKVFLECVQDMDHENMFWYRQDPGLGLRLIYFSYDVKMKEKGDIPEGYSVSREKKERFSLILESASTNQTSMYLCAREQDGELFFGEGSRLTVL.

The CDR3 reads CASSFGQGLNSPLHF. The CDR3 DNA is TGTGCCAGCAGCTTCGGACAGGGACTAAATTCACCCCTCCACTTT. The chain employs TRBV7-9 and TRBJ1-6; TRBD1 matches 8 bases. V was pared by 3 bases and J by 7 bases, with 5 bases of the junction left unmatched. Germline V gene data show CDR1 as SEHNR and CDR2 as FQNEAQ (reference sequence). The CDR3 runs 15 residues.

About this clone itself: It is likely a read error, because the conserved phenylalanine at the end of the CDR3 is missing. The DNA is omitted, as the CDR3 cannot be located on it reliably, and the CDR3 follows TCRdb's listing. CDR3 sequence: CASSRPGQG. The J gene is TRBJ1-5, the V gene TRBV4-3; TRBD1 is taken as the D call from the table, unchecked against the DNA. The CDR3 has 9 residues if both end residues are counted. CDR1 and CDR2 (germline): LGHNA, YSLEER.

The DNA of the CDR3 is TGTGCCAGCAGCCATGACAGCCCCAATCAGCCCCAGCATTTT. Its translation: CASSHDSPNQPQHF. The V call is TRBV7-8, the J call TRBJ1-5; possible D gene TRBD1, 5 bases. V lost 5 bases and J 3 bases, leaving 11 bases between the germline ends. The CDR3 covers 14 residues. The germline V gene encodes CDR1 SGHVS and CDR2 FQNEAQ.

The J gene is TRBJ2-2, the V gene TRBV5-4, with 13 positions matching TRBD2. This CDR3 region has 17 residues. Trimming at V came to 4 bases and at J to 1 base, leaving 4 bases not matched to a gene. Germline loops: CDR1 SGHNT, CDR2 YYREEE (reference sequence). The CDR3 region is CASSGLAGVWNTGELFF. The CDR3 DNA sequence: TGTGCCAGCAGCGGACTAGCGGGGGTCTGGAACACCGGGGAGCTGTTTTTT.

The rearrangement joins TRBV25-1 to TRBJ2-7; D is unclear. The ends were cut back, 6 bases at V and 2 bases at J, with 11 bases in the middle. Germline CDR1 is MGHDK and CDR2 is SYGVNS. The CDR3 is 13 amino acids. CDR3 protein: CASSSRYTYEQYF. As DNA, the CDR3 is TGTGCCAGCAGCTCCCGATACACCTACGAGCAGTACTTC.

V and J are TRBV30 and TRBJ2-7; 7 bases are a match to TRBD2. CDR3 length: 16 residues. Germline assignment: CDR1 GTSNPN and CDR2 SVGIG (reference sequence). V shed 1 base and J 6 bases; nucleotides not matched to a gene: 15. CDR3: CAWSAIAGQKGGEQYF. The CDR3 bases are TGTGCCTGGAGTGCCATAGCGGGTCAAAAGGGAGGCGAGCAGTACTTC. The full variable domain, in which reference TRBV30 and TRBJ2-7 provide the parts outside the CDR3, is SQTIHQWPATLVQPVGSPLSLECTVEGTSNPNLYWYRQAAGRGLQLLFYSVGIGQISSEVPQNLSASRPQDRQFILSSKKLLLSDSGFYLCAWSAIAGQKGGEQYFGPGTRLTVT.

This clone turned up a few times. The chain links TRBV15 to TRBJ1-5; TRBD1 is a possible D gene (6 bases). CDR1 is LNHNV and CDR2 is YYDKDF in the germline V gene (reference sequence). With 5 bases removed from V and 1 base from J, the gap between germline ends came to 12 bases. The CDR3 extends over 15 amino acids. CDR3 protein: CATSYSRGSNQPQHF. CDR3 sequence (DNA): TGTGCCACCAGCTATTCCAGGGGAAGCAATCAGCCCCAGCATTTT.

V usage is TRBV7-3 and J usage is TRBJ2-3; 7 bases fit TRBD2. CDR1 is SGHTA and CDR2 is FQGTGA in the germline V gene. V shed 5 bases and J 6 bases; nucleotides not matched to a gene: 8. The CDR3 covers 14 residues. The CDR3 DNA is TGTGCCAGCAGCCCAAGCGGGGTGGGGGATACGCAGTATTTT. Translating it yields CASSPSGVGDTQYF.

The chain recombines TRBV28 with TRBJ1-5, with D unclear. V lost 4 bases to trimming and J lost 5 bases, with 15 bases between them. The CDR3 sequence is 15 residues long. CDR1 MDHEN and CDR2 SYDVKM come from the germline V gene. CDR3 nucleotides: TGTGCCAGCAGTTCATCCGGGGATATCGATCAGCCCCAGCATTTT. It specifies CASSSSGDIDQPQHF.

The chain recombines TRBV3-1 (or the pseudogene TRBV3-2) with TRBJ2-2, with 7 nucleotides matching TRBD1. Germline CDR1 LGHDT, CDR2 YNNKEL (reference sequence). The CDR3 sequence is 15 residues long. J gave up 5 bases and V 6 bases, and 9 bases lay outside the gene matches. CDR3 DNA: TGTGCCAGCAGAATCGACAGGGTCATTACCGGGGAGCTGTTTTTT. It codes for CASRIDRVITGELFF.